The 19 T cell receptor beta chains below were found in one sample sequenced in a study of blood T cells in healthy people across ages. The authors ran a second PCR of 7 to 11 cycles using a sample-barcoded 5' primer and a J-beta primer mix. TCRdb fed the 5' RACE reads into MiXCR, producing one record per CDR3 protein. The sample has 450,000 to 700,000 distinct CDR3 sequences; 25% to 30% are singletons. Sequencing was done on a sample of blood. The receptors stem from a woman between 70 and 85 years old in good health.

The chain links TRBV25-1 to TRBJ2-7, with D perhaps matching TRBD1 (5 bases). This CDR3 contains 12 residues. The V end was cut by 8 bases, the J end by 8 bases, with 16 bases between. CDR1 MGHDK and CDR2 SYGVNS come from the germline V gene. CDR3 protein: CASSSTAPKQYF. CDR3 nucleotides: TGTGCCAGCTCCTCGACAGCTCCCAAGCAGTACTTC.

This clonotype occurred a few times. The J gene is TRBJ2-1, the V gene TRBV7-8, with a possible D match to TRBD1 (5 bases). The CDR3 runs 16 residues. The germline V and J ends were trimmed by 5 bases and 0 bases, with 14 bases remaining between them. Germline V gives CDR1 SGHVS, CDR2 FQNEAQ. CDR3 bases: TGTGCCAGCAGCCCACAGGTCGCGAACTCCTACAATGAGCAGTTCTTC. Amino acids: CASSPQVANSYNEQFF.

The genes are TRBV20-1 and TRBJ2-7, with 12 bases matching TRBD2. CDR3 length equals 13 residues. Germline-derived CDR1 and CDR2 are DFQATT and SNEGSKA (reference sequence). With V trimmed by 6 bases and J by 9 bases, 9 bases remained unmatched. The CDR3 DNA reads as TGCAGTGCCCGGCGACTAGCGGGGGAGTTGCAGTACTTC. Residues: CSARRLAGELQYF.

Comments on this clonotype: Relative to the germline gene, one junction end is altered; a read error may explain this. The chain uses TRBV14 and TRBJ1-1; a weak D match, TRBD1 (6 bases). This CDR3 spans 18 amino acids. Germline values: CDR1 SGHDN, CDR2 FVKESK. CDR3 residues: CASSRFLGGDLMNTEAFF. CDR3 sequence (DNA): TGTGCCAGCAGTCGTTTTTTGGGGGGCGACTTGATGAACACTGAAGCATTCTTT.

There are a few counts of this clonotype. The chain employs TRBV6-1 and TRBJ2-5; 8 bases fit TRBD1. The CDR3 is made up of 14 amino acids. In germline, CDR1 is MNHNS, CDR2 SASEGT. J lost 5 bases, V lost 7 bases, and 9 bases had no gene match. Here the CDR3 DNA reads TGTGCCAGCACCTTGGACAGGGCAGCTGAGACCCAGTACTTC. It specifies CASTLDRAAETQYF.

The chain uses TRBV6-6 and TRBJ2-7; D is perhaps TRBD1 (5 bases). The CDR3 consists of 12 residues. The germline V and J ends were trimmed by 8 bases and 6 bases, with 14 bases remaining between them. CDR1 and CDR2 from the germline V gene are MNHNY and SVGAGI (reference sequence). Here the CDR3 reads CASRQGMAEQYF. The CDR3 nucleotides are TGTGCCAGCCGCCAGGGAATGGCCGAGCAGTACTTC.

CDR3 region: CASSYGTGLETQYF. CDR3 nucleotide sequence: TGTGCCAGCAGTTACGGGACAGGGCTAGAGACCCAGTACTTC. V gene TRBV7-2 combines with J gene TRBJ2-5; the match to TRBD1 covers 9 bases. In germline, CDR1 is SGHTA, CDR2 FQGNSA. CDR3 length: 14 amino acids. Trimming took 6 bases from V and 4 from J; bases not matched to a gene: 6.

The chain couples TRBV6-2 or TRBV6-3 to TRBJ1-5, with unresolved D. Germline CDR1 MNHEY, CDR2 SVGEGT. The CDR3 is made up of 16 amino acids. Deletions cut 2 bases from V and 7 bases from J, with 18 bases between. The CDR3 loop is CASSYGILRVAQPQHF. DNA of the CDR3: TGTGCCAGCAGTTACGGCATATTAAGGGTGGCGCAGCCCCAGCATTTT.

The V gene is TRBV12-3 or TRBV12-4, the J gene TRBJ1-2; 8 bases match TRBD1. V gave up 5 bases and J gave up 2 bases; unmatched junction bases: 7. The CDR3 spans 15 residues. This CDR3 is CASSPDRGGNYGYTF. The CDR3, as DNA: TGTGCCAGCAGTCCCGACAGGGGAGGCAACTATGGCTACACCTTC.

This clonotype turned up a few times. V usage is TRBV6-5 and J usage is TRBJ1-3; TRBD1 agrees at 7 bases. V gave up 7 bases and J gave up 4 bases; unmatched junction bases: 7. Germline V gene lookup returns CDR1 MNHEY and CDR2 SVGAGI. This CDR3 region has 14 residues. For the CDR3, the DNA is TGTGCCAGCAAGGGTGGGACAGTAGGAAACACCATATATTTT. This translates into CASKGGTVGNTIYF.

The table lists this clonotype with a few counts. Sequence at one end of the junction differs from germline and may be a read error. The CDR3: CSTSIGSGRGKKAFF. CDR3 bases: TGCAGTACTAGCATTGGGTCGGGACGCGGAAAGAAAGCTTTCTTT. V usage is TRBV20-1 and J usage is TRBJ1-1; D is possibly TRBD1 (5 bases). The V gene's germline CDR1 is DFQATT and CDR2 SNEGSKA (reference sequence). This CDR3 is 15 amino acids long.

On this clonotype itself: Germline is not matched at one junction end, which may reflect a read error. The chain joins TRBV9 to TRBJ2-3, with 12 bases identical to TRBD2. The CDR3 extends over 16 amino acids. Germline V gene lookup returns CDR1 SGDLS and CDR2 YYNGEE. Here the CDR3 DNA reads TGCGCCAGCAGCGTTTGGCTAGCGGGGGGGTCAGATACGCAGTATTTT. The encoded protein is CASSVWLAGGSDTQYF.

A few counts support this clonotype. Because it lacks the conserved phenylalanine or tryptophan at the end, this CDR3 is likely a read error. The chain employs TRBV6-1 and TRBJ1-2, with no clear D. Trimming shortened V by 8 bases and J by 8 bases, and 18 bases separated the two germline ends. The germline CDR1 and CDR2 sequences are MNHNS and SASEGT. CDR3 length equals 13 residues. The CDR3 loop is CASHEGPGRGYTL. CDR3 nucleotide sequence: TGTGCCAGCCACGAGGGTCCCGGGCGGGGCTACACCCTC.

V and J are TRBV20-1 and TRBJ1-2; D unclear. The CDR3 loop spans 14 amino acids. V was cut by 2 bases and J by 0 bases, with 10 bases left in between. CDR1 is DFQATT, CDR2 SNEGSKA, per germline (reference sequence). This CDR3 is CSARPANANYGYTF. Here the CDR3 DNA reads TGCAGTGCTAGACCGGCCAACGCTAACTATGGCTACACCTTC.

This sequence joins TRBV7-2 and TRBJ1-1; 11 nucleotides match TRBD1. The CDR3 is 16 amino acids. V was pared by 5 bases and J by 4 bases, with 9 bases of the junction left unmatched. Germline V lookup: CDR1 SGHTA, CDR2 FQGNSA. In nucleotides, the CDR3 is TGTGCCAGCAGCGTCCGGGACAGGGGGTTTGGCACTGAAGCTTTCTTT. Translation: CASSVRDRGFGTEAFF. Based on the CDR3 plus reference TRBV7-2 and TRBJ1-1, the full variable domain is GAGVSQSPSNKVTEKGKDVELRCDPISGHTALYWYRQSLGQGLEFLIYFQGNSAPDKSGLPSDRFSAERTGGSVSTLTIQRTQQEDSAVYLCASSVRDRGFGTEAFFGQGTRLTVV.

CDR3 loop: CASTPGQANYGYTF. The CDR3 DNA follows: TGTGCCAGCACTCCGGGACAGGCTAACTATGGCTACACCTTC. This chain joins TRBV25-1 and TRBJ1-2; 8 nucleotides align to TRBD1. The CDR3 has 14 residues. V was pared by 7 bases and J by 0 bases, with 4 bases of the junction left unmatched. Germline V gene data show CDR1 as MGHDK and CDR2 as SYGVNS.

This clonotype has more than one count but fewer than ten. The chain couples TRBV5-1 to TRBJ2-5, with TRBD1 matching over 10 bases. The last part of the DNA fits TRBJ2-1 better; the J call may be wrong. The CDR3 totals 14 residues. Germline values: CDR1 SGHRS, CDR2 YFSETQ. CDR3 region: CASLGTGAYNEQFF. The CDR3, as DNA: TGCGCCAGTTTGGGGACAGGGGCTTACAATGAGCAGTTCTTC.

Here the CDR3 reads CASRTAILNTEAFF. CDR3 DNA: TGTGCCAGCAGGACCGCTATTCTGAACACTGAAGCTTTCTTT. The chain uses TRBV12-3 or TRBV12-4 and TRBJ1-1, with unresolved D. The CDR3 spans 14 residues. V was pared by 6 bases and J by 0 bases, with 11 bases between.

This clonotype was observed a few times. The genes are TRBV6-6 and TRBJ1-5, with a possible D match to TRBD1 (6 bases). V was trimmed by 6 bases and J by 0 bases, leaving 12 bases between them. The CDR3 is made up of 15 amino acids. Looked up from germline, CDR1 is MNHNY and CDR2 is SVGAGI (reference sequence). The CDR3 DNA reads TGTGCCAGCAGGGATACAGGGTTTAGCAATCAGCCCCAGCATTTT. This gives the protein CASRDTGFSNQPQHF.